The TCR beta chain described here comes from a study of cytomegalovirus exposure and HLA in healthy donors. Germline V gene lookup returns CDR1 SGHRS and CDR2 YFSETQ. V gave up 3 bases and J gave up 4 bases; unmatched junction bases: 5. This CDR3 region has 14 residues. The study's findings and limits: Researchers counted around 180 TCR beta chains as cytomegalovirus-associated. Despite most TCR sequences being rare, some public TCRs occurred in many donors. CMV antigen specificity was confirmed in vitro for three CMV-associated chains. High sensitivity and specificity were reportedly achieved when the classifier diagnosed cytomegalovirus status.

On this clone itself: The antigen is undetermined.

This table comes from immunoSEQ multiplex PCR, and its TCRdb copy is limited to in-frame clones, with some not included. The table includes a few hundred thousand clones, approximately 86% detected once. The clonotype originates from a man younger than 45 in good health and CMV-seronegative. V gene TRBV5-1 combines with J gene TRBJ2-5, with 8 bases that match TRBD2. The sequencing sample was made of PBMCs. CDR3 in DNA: TGCGCCAGCAGCTCGGGGGGGCTCCGAGAGACCCAGTACTTC. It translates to CASSSGGLRETQYF.